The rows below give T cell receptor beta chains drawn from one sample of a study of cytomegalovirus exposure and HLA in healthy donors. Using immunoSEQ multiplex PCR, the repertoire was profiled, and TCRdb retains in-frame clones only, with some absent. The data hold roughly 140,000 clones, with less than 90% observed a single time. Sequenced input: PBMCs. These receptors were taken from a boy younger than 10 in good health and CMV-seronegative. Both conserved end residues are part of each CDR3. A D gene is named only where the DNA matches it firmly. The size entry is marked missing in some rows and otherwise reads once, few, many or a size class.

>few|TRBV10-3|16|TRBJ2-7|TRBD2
TGTGCCATCAGTGGGCTGGGACTAGCGGGGGAGAGCGAGCAGTACTTC
CAISGLGLAGESEQYF
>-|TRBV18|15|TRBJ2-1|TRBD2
TGTGCCAGCTCACCACCGAGCGGGGGCTCCAATGAGCAGTTCTTC
CASSPPSGGSNEQFF
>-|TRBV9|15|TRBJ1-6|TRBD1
TGTGCCAGCAGCGTAGGGACAGGGGATGTTTCACCCCTCCACTTT
CASSVGTGDVSPLHF
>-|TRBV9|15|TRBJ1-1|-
TGTGCCAGCAGCGTATTGTCGGGGAGATACACTGAAGCTTTCTTT
CASSVLSGRYTEAFF
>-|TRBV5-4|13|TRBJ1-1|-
TGTGCCAGCAGCCCCAACAGGGTCACTGAAGCTTTCTTT
CASSPNRVTEAFF
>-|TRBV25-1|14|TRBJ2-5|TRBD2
TGTGCCAGCAGCCGAAGCGGGAGGGTAGAGACCCAGTACTTC
CASSRSGRVETQYF
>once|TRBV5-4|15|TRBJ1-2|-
TGTGCCAGCAGCTTGGATGGGGGCCCGCGCTATGGCTACACCTTC
CASSLDGGPRYGYTF
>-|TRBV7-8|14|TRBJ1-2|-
TGTGCCAGCAGCCTCGGGGGGGGTCCGTATGGCTACACCTTC
CASSLGGGPYGYTF
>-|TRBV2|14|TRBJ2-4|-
TGTGCCAGCAGGCACCCCGGACAAGCAAACATTCAGTACTTC
CASRHPGQANIQYF
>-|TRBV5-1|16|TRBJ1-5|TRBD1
TGCGCCAGCAGCCATGCACCCCGGACAGGGATTCAGCCCCAGCATTTT
CASSHAPRTGIQPQHF
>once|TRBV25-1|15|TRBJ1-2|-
TGTGCCAGCAGTGAATATGGGAGGGTGAAGGATGGCTACACCTTC
CASSEYGRVKDGYTF
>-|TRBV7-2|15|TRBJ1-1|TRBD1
TGTGCCAGCAGCAACCAACAGGGGGCGGGCACTGAAGCTTTCTTT
CASSNQQGAGTEAFF
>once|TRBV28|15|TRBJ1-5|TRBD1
TGTGCCAGCAGTCGATATCTCAACAGGGGCCAGCCCCAGCATTTT
CASSRYLNRGQPQHF
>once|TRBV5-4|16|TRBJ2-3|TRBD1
TGTGCCAGCAGCTCCCCCGGGACAGGGGTAACAGATACGCAGTATTTT
CASSSPGTGVTDTQYF
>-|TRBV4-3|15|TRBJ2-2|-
TGCGCCAGCAGCCTCCGACAGTCGAACCCCGGGGAGCTGTTTTTT
CASSLRQSNPGELFF
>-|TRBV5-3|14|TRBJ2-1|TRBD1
TGTGCCAGAAGTCGGGACAGGGACCTATCTGAGCAGTTCTTC
CARSRDRDLSEQFF
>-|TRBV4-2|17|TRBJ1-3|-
TGTGCCAGCAGCCCCGTAGTCGGCAGGGGAGTATCGGACACCATATATTTT
CASSPVVGRGVSDTIYF
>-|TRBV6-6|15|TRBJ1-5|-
TGTGCCAGCAGTCTTACAGGGAACGGCAATCAGCCCCAGCATTTT
CASSLTGNGNQPQHF
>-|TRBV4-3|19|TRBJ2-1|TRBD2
TGCGCCAGCAGCCAAGTTCCACTAGCGGCCAGAAGCTCCTACAATGAGCAGTTCTTC
CASSQVPLAARSSYNEQFF
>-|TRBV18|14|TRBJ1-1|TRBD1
TGTGCCAGCTCCTTTTCCGGGACAGACACTGAAGCTTTCTTT
CASSFSGTDTEAFF
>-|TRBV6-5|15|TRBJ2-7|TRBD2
TGTGCCAGCAGTCGACTAGCCGAAAGCTCCTACGAGCAGTACTTC
CASSRLAESSYEQYF
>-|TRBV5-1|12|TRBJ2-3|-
TGCGCCAGCAGCATCCGGGAAAATACGCAGTATTTT
CASSIRENTQYF
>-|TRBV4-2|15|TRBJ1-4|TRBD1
TGTGCCAGCAGCCAAGTCGGGCAGGGGGGCGAAAAACTGTTTTTT
CASSQVGQGGEKLFF
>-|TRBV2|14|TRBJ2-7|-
TGTGCCAGCAGTGGCGCCGACGGGTCCTACGAGCAGTACTTC
CASSGADGSYEQYF
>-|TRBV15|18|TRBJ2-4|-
TGTGCCACCAGCAGACCCGGGTTGTCCCCAGGGGCCAAAAACATTCAGTACTTC
CATSRPGLSPGAKNIQYF
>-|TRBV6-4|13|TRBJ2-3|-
TGTGCCCTGCCGGCAGGGAGCACAGATACGCAGTATTTT
CALPAGSTDTQYF
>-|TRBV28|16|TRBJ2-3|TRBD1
TGTGCCAGCAGTTTCGACGGGACAGGAGACACAGATACGCAGTATTTT
CASSFDGTGDTDTQYF
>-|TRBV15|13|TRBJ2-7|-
TGTGCCACCAGCAGACGGGGAACCTACGAGCGGTACTTC
CATSRRGTYERYF
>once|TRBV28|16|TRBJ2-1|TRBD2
TGTGCCAGCAGTTTGAGCGGGATGGGGATTTACAATGAGCAGTTCTTC
CASSLSGMGIYNEQFF
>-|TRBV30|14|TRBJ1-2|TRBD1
TGTGCCTGTGAACTAGAGTACAGGGGGCATGGCTACACCTTC
CACELEYRGHGYTF
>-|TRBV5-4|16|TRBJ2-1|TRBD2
TGTGCCAGCAGCCCCGGGGGGACGTCCGACTACAATGAGCAGTTCTTC
CASSPGGTSDYNEQFF
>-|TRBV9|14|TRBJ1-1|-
TGTGCCAGCAGCGTGAACAGGGTTGGGACTGAAGCTTTCTTT
CASSVNRVGTEAFF
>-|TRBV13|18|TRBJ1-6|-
TGTGCCAGCAGCTTAGGCCTAAGGGGGGGCGCGGGTAATTCACCCCTCCACTTT
CASSLGLRGGAGNSPLHF
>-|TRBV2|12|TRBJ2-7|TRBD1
TGTGCCGGCGACAGGGGGCTCAACGAGCAGTACTTC
CAGDRGLNEQYF
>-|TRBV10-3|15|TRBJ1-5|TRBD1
TGTGCCACCGCGACAGGGAGTCCCCTCAATCAGCCCCAGCATTTT
CATATGSPLNQPQHF
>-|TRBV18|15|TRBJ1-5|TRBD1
TGTGCCAGCTCACTCACAGGGGTGGGCAATCAGCCCCAGCATTTT
CASSLTGVGNQPQHF
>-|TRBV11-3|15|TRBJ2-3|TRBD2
TGTGCCAGCAGCGCAAGAAGCGGGGACACAGATACGCAGTATTTT
CASSARSGDTDTQYF
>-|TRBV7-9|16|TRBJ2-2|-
TGTGCCAGCAGCCCGCCCGGACATCTGGGCACCGGGGAGCTGTTTTTT
CASSPPGHLGTGELFF
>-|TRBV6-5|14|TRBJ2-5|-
TGTGCCAGCAGTTACGGTAGCCCCAAAGAGACCCAGTACTTC
CASSYGSPKETQYF
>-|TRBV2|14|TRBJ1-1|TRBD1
TGTGCCAGCAGAAGACAGGGCAGTTCCACTGAAGCTTTCTTT
CASRRQGSSTEAFF
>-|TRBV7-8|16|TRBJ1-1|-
TGTGCCAGCAGACCAAGGGCCAGGGAAGTGAACACTGAAGCTTTCTTT
CASRPRAREVNTEAFF
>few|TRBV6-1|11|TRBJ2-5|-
TGTGCCAGCAGTGCTCGAGAGACCCAGTACTTC
CASSARETQYF
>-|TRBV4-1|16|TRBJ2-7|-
TGCGCCAGCAGCCAAGATCGGGCAGGGGGGCGACTCGAGCAGTACTTC
CASSQDRAGGRLEQYF
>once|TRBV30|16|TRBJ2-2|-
TGTGCAAGCCTAGACGGAGGGGCAAAGAACACCGGGGAGCTGTTTTTT
CASLDGGAKNTGELFF
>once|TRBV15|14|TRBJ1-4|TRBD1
TGTGCCACCAGCGGGGGACAGGGCGGAGAAAAACTGTTTTTT
CATSGGQGGEKLFF
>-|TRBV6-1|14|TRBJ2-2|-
TGTGCCAGCAGTGAACAGGGTCCCCCCGGGGAGCTGTTTTTT
CASSEQGPPGELFF
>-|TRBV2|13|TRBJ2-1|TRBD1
TGTGCCAGCCGGGACAGGGGGCGGAATGAGCAGTTCTTC
CASRDRGRNEQFF
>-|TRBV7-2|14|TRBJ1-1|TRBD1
TGTGCCAGCAGCGGACAGACAGGGGCCACTGAAGCTTTCTTT
CASSGQTGATEAFF
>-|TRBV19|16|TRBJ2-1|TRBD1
TGTGCCAGTAGTATGGACAGGGGAGGAAAGTACAATGAGCAGTTCTTC
CASSMDRGGKYNEQFF
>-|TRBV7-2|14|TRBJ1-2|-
TGTGCCAGCAGCTCCCCGGGGGGCGTAAATGGCTACACCTTC
CASSSPGGVNGYTF
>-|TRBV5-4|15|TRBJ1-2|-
TGTGCCAGCAGCTCCCCGGGGGGGCGTTTGGATGGCTACACCTTC
CASSSPGGRLDGYTF
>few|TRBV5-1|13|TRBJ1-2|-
TGCGCCACACGGACAACAGATTACTATGGCTACACCTTC
CATRTTDYYGYTF
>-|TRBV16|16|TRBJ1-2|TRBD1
TGTGCCAGCAGCCAGCAACATAGAGACAGGGATCATGGCTACACCTTC
CASSQQHRDRDHGYTF
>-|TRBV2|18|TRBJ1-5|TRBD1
TGTGCCAGCAGTGTCGATTCCGACAGGGGATATAGCAATCAGCCCCAGCATTTT
CASSVDSDRGYSNQPQHF
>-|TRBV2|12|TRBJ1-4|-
TGTGCCAGCAGTGACCAGGGAGAAAAACTGTTTTTT
CASSDQGEKLFF